One and the same sample provided the 15 T cell receptor beta chains below, sequenced in a study of blood T cells in healthy people across ages. PCR was performed a second time for about 7 to 12 cycles using a sample-barcoded 5' primer and a J-beta primer mix. From the 5' RACE reads, TCRdb called clonotypes with MiXCR, one entry per CDR3 protein. The sample carries some 1.5 million distinct CDR3 sequences, 28% recorded once. Sequencing used blood. These receptors came from a young woman in good health.

This clonotype was counted only a few times. This chain links TRBV7-2 with TRBJ2-7, with 7 bases matching TRBD1. V shed 1 base, J shed 5 bases, and the junction held 5 bases outside the gene matches. Germline loops: CDR1 SGHTA, CDR2 FQGNSA. The CDR3 spans 14 residues. The CDR3 DNA reads as TGTGCCAGCAGCTTAGAGACAGGGTATAACGAGCAGTACTTC. Its translation: CASSLETGYNEQYF.

The V and J genes are TRBV9 and TRBJ1-2, with 7 bases lining up with TRBD1. The germline CDR1 and CDR2 sequences are SGDLS and YYNGEE. The V gene end was trimmed by 0 bases and the J gene end by 2 bases; junction bases not matched to a gene: 4. CDR3 length equals 15 residues. The CDR3 loop is CASSVGGQQNYGYTF. In DNA form, the CDR3 reads TGTGCCAGCAGCGTAGGGGGACAGCAAAACTATGGCTACACCTTC.

The V and J genes are TRBV6-1 and TRBJ2-5; D not resolved. The CDR3 runs to 16 residues. V dropped 6 bases and J dropped 1 base, with 18 bases sitting between them. CDR1 MNHNS and CDR2 SASEGT come from the germline V gene. For the CDR3, the DNA is TGTGCCAGCAGCGGAAATTACAGACCAACCCAAGAGACCCAGTACTTC. Translation: CASSGNYRPTQETQYF.

This chain joins TRBV7-2 and TRBJ1-1, with D perhaps TRBD1 (6 bases). Germline V CDR1 and CDR2: SGHTA, FQGNSA. Trimming pared 2 bases from V and 1 base from J, leaving 14 bases between. CDR3 length: 16 residues. The CDR3 region has the DNA TGTGCCAGCAGCTTAATGAGGGGGAAAGGGAACACTGAAGCTTTCTTT. Its protein is CASSLMRGKGNTEAFF.

In regard to this clonotype: With a much larger clone just one base away, this may be a read error. V gene TRBV29-1 combines with J gene TRBJ2-7; a weak D match, TRBD2 (5 bases). CDR1 is SQVTM and CDR2 is ANQGSEA in the germline V gene. Trimming shortened V by 6 bases and J by 7 bases, and 19 bases separated the two germline ends. The CDR3 has 13 amino acids. CDR3 coding DNA: TGCAGCGTCCCCCCCCGGGGTAGAAATGAGCAGTACTTC. The encoded protein is CSVPPRGRNEQYF.

CDR3 sequence reads: CASRSGTSRRVYNEQFF. In DNA form, the CDR3 reads TGTGCCAGCAGATCCGGGACTAGCAGGCGGGTGTACAATGAGCAGTTCTTC. The V gene is TRBV7-7, the J gene TRBJ2-1; 9 bases line up with TRBD2. The germline gives CDR1 SSHAT, CDR2 FNYEAQ (reference sequence). V lost 6 bases and J lost 4; bases outside the gene matches: 13. The CDR3 has 17 amino acids.

V and J are TRBV3-1 and TRBJ2-3; 10 bases are a match to TRBD2. Losses at the gene ends were 6 bases for V and 4 bases for J; bases not matched to a gene: 25. The germline V gene encodes CDR1 LGHDT and CDR2 YNNKEL (reference sequence). The CDR3 contains 21 residues. CDR3 nucleotides: TGTGCCAGCAGTCAGCCAAGGAGGTTCGTCGTCGGACTAGCGGCCGCAGATACGCAGTATTTT. Protein: CASSQPRRFVVGLAAADTQYF.

This clonotype was counted at least ten times. The rearrangement links TRBV29-1 to TRBJ2-1, with a tentative D call TRBD2 (6 bases). Trimming took off 6 bases at V and 10 bases at J, with 16 bases between the two ends. The CDR3 is 12 residues long. Germline loops: CDR1 SQVTM, CDR2 ANQGSEA. The CDR3 loop reads CSVGQLAREQFF. CDR3 bases: TGCAGCGTGGGCCAACTAGCCCGGGAGCAGTTCTTC.

The gene calls are TRBV6-4 and TRBJ2-3; 11 positions match TRBD2. The CDR3 length is 16 residues. V trimming: 11 bases; J trimming: 2 bases; junction bases outside the gene matches: 12. Germline CDR1 reads MRHNA; CDR2 reads SNTAGT. CDR3 in DNA: TGTGCCCAGCCTCGACTAGCGGGACCCTCCACAGATACGCAGTATTTT. Translation: CAQPRLAGPSTDTQYF.

This clonotype was detected ten times or more. This chain links TRBV29-1 with TRBJ2-7; D remains unclear. Trimming took 5 bases from V and 7 from J, leaving 9 bases between them. The length of the CDR3 is 10 residues. Germline lookup yields CDR1 SQVTM and CDR2 ANQGSEA. The CDR3 coding sequence is TGCAGCGTTATCAGCGCGGAGCAGTACTTC. Translating it yields CSVISAEQYF.

The chain joins TRBV27 to TRBJ2-5, with TRBD1 as a possible D gene (6 bases). The J call could be wrong; TRBJ2-7 is a better fit for the DNA end. The CDR3 has 16 residues. Per the germline V gene, CDR1 is MNHEY and CDR2 is SMNVEV (reference sequence). CDR3 DNA sequence: TGTGCCAGCAGTTCCCACCACAGGGTTGTGTCTATCGAGCAGTACTTC. This translates into CASSSHHRVVSIEQYF.

The chain recombines TRBV6-2 or TRBV6-3 with TRBJ2-7; 10 nucleotides line up with TRBD2. The CDR3 is 15 amino acids. Looked up from germline, CDR1 is MNHEY and CDR2 is SVGEGT. The V gene end was trimmed by 2 bases and the J gene end by 11 bases; junction bases not matched to a gene: 12. The CDR3 DNA reads TGTGCCAGCAGTTACGGGGCTAGCGGGGGTCCCGGAGAGTACTTC. This encodes CASSYGASGGPGEYF.

CDR3 bases: TGTGCCAGCAGTCAAAACATGGTAGAGACCCAGTTCTTC. It codes for CASSQNMVETQFF. This chain joins TRBV2 and TRBJ2-5; D not certain. The J call is uncertain, as TRBJ2-1 better fits the DNA end. The CDR3 has 13 amino acids. The V gene's germline CDR1 is SNHLY and CDR2 FYNNEI.

The rearrangement uses TRBV5-5 and TRBJ2-2; TRBD1 matches at 8 bases. From germline, CDR1 is SGHKS and CDR2 YYEKEE (reference sequence). J lost 4 bases, V lost 4 bases, and 9 bases had no gene match. The CDR3 has 16 amino acids. The CDR3 region has the DNA TGTGCCAGCAGCGTACAGGGGGTGGGGAGCACCGGGGAGCTGTTTTTT. As protein: CASSVQGVGSTGELFF.

The chain carries TRBV7-2 and TRBJ2-1, with 10 bases identical to TRBD2. V lost 3 bases and J lost 5; bases outside the gene matches: 4. The CDR3 runs 15 residues. The germline gives CDR1 SGHTA, CDR2 FQGNSA. The CDR3: CASSFQRGGNNEQFF. The DNA for the CDR3 is TGTGCCAGCAGCTTTCAGCGGGGGGGGAACAATGAGCAGTTCTTC.